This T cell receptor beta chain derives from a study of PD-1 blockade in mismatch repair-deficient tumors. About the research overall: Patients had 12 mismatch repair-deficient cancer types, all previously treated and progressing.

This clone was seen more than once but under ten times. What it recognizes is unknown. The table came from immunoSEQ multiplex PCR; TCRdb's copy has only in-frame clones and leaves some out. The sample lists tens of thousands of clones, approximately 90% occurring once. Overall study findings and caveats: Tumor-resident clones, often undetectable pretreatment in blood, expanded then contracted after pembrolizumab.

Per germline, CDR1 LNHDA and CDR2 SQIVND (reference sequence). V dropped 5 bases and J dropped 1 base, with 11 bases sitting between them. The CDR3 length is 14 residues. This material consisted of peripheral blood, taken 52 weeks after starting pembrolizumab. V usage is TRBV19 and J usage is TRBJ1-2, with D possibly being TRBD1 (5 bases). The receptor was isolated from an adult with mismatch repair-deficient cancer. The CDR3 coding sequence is TGTGCCAGTAGTCCCCAGGGAGGTAACTATGGCTACACCTTC. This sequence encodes CASSPQGGNYGYTF.